The 17 T cell receptor beta chains presented below share a single source sample, sequenced in a study of shared clonotypes between healthy human individuals. Produced via immunoSEQ multiplex PCR; TCRdb's table is partial and in-frame only. The sample has some 470,000 clones; 76% are singletons. Material: PBMCs. The receptors derive from a middle-aged woman in good health. Some clones in this sample may be carry-over from other donors' samples.

This clone has only a few counts. The J gene is TRBJ2-3, the V gene TRBV5-1; 13 positions match TRBD2. There are 17 residues in the CDR3. Germline assignment: CDR1 SGHRS and CDR2 YFSETQ. The trim removed 2 bases at V and 0 bases at J, leaving 3 bases unmatched. This chain's CDR3 is CASSFTSGRGSTDTQYF. The DNA for the CDR3 is TGCGCCAGCAGCTTCACTAGCGGGAGGGGGAGCACAGATACGCAGTATTTT. Complete variable domain (other parts from reference TRBV5-1 and TRBJ2-3): KAGVTQTPRYLIKTRGQQVTLSCSPISGHRSVSWYQQTPGQGLQFLFEYFSETQRNKGNFPGRFSGRQFSNSRSEMNVSTLELGDSALYLCASSFTSGRGSTDTQYFGPGTRLTVL.

Turning to this clone: A much larger clone differs by one base, so this may be a read error. CDR3 residues: CASSEGGDSYEQYF. DNA for the CDR3: TGTGCCAGCAGTGAAGGGGGAGATTCCTACGAGCAGTACTTC. The chain links TRBV6-4 to TRBJ2-7; a possible D gene is TRBD1 (6 bases). The V gene lost 3 bases and the J gene lost 1 base, with 10 bases spanning the gap. Germline-derived CDR1 and CDR2 are MRHNA and SNTAGT. CDR3 length equals 14 residues.

The genes are TRBV4-2 and TRBJ1-1; D unclear. Germline V gene data show CDR1 as LGHNA and CDR2 as YNFKEQ. There are 13 residues in the CDR3. V gave up 3 bases and J gave up 2 bases, with 7 bases separating them. In nucleotides, the CDR3 is TGTGCCAGCAGCCAGGGGAGAAACACTGAAGCTTTCTTT. Protein sequence: CASSQGRNTEAFF.

This chain links TRBV5-1 with TRBJ2-5; 7 bases align to TRBD1. In germline, CDR1 is SGHRS, CDR2 YFSETQ. The junction had 7 bases not matched to a gene; V was cut back by 4 bases and J by 1 base. This CDR3 is 15 amino acids long. The CDR3 sequence is CASSKNTGAQETQYF. For the CDR3, the DNA is TGCGCCAGCAGCAAAAATACAGGGGCCCAAGAGACCCAGTACTTC.

A remark on this clone: Other DNA sequences in the sample encode the same CDR3. The chain uses TRBV6-1 and TRBJ2-1; 9 nucleotides match TRBD2. The junction had 3 bases not matched to a gene; V was cut back by 2 bases and J by 1 base. Germline loops: CDR1 MNHNS, CDR2 SASEGT. CDR3 length: 16 amino acids. The CDR3 region has the DNA TGTGCCAGCAGTGAAAGGGCGGGAGGGTCCTACAATGAGCAGTTCTTC. This gives the protein CASSERAGGSYNEQFF.

The chain uses TRBV30 and TRBJ1-6, with a possible D match to TRBD1 (5 bases). The V end lost 4 bases, the J end lost 10 bases, and 17 bases lay between the germline ends. Germline CDR1 reads GTSNPN; CDR2 reads SVGIG (reference sequence). This CDR3 region has 14 residues. The CDR3 region is CAWTLGAGGSPLHF. The CDR3 DNA reads TGTGCCTGGACCCTAGGGGCAGGAGGCTCACCCCTCCACTTT. Based on the CDR3 plus reference TRBV30 and TRBJ1-6, the full variable domain is SQTIHQWPATLVQPVGSPLSLECTVEGTSNPNLYWYRQAAGRGLQLLFYSVGIGQISSEVPQNLSASRPQDRQFILSSKKLLLSDSGFYLCAWTLGAGGSPLHFGNGTRLTVT.

This chain uses TRBV6-5 with TRBJ2-6, with D perhaps matching TRBD1 (6 bases). The CDR3 is made up of 14 amino acids. Trimming shortened V by 6 bases and J by 4 bases, and 10 bases separated the two germline ends. Germline lookup yields CDR1 MNHEY and CDR2 SVGAGI. CDR3 DNA: TGTGCCAGCAGCACAGGGATCGGGGCCAACGTCCTGACTTTC. This sequence encodes CASSTGIGANVLTF.

This clone was found a few times. V usage is TRBV28 and J usage is TRBJ2-7, with a weak D call TRBD2 (5 bases). V was shortened by 0 bases and J by 2 bases, with 8 bases between the two germline ends. Per germline, CDR1 MDHEN and CDR2 SYDVKM. The CDR3 contains 14 residues. Written as DNA, the CDR3 is TGTGCCAGCAGTTTATGGGGAGATACCTACGAGCAGTACTTC. As protein: CASSLWGDTYEQYF.

V gene TRBV6-1 combines with J gene TRBJ1-1; D ambiguous. Germline V gives CDR1 MNHNS, CDR2 SASEGT. V lost 2 bases and J 1 base, leaving 5 bases between the germline ends. This CDR3 is 13 amino acids long. The CDR3 loop is CASSEIGNTEAFF. CDR3 bases: TGTGCCAGCAGTGAAATTGGGAACACTGAAGCTTTCTTT.

CDR3 sequence reads: CSVSTGRVFTEAFF. For the CDR3, the DNA is TGCAGCGTATCAACAGGGAGAGTTTTTACTGAAGCTTTCTTT. V usage is TRBV29-1 and J usage is TRBJ1-1, with D maybe TRBD1 (6 bases). The germline V and J ends were trimmed by 6 bases and 5 bases, with 19 bases remaining between them. The CDR3 sequence is 14 residues long. Germline loops: CDR1 SQVTM, CDR2 ANQGSEA.

This clone occurred a few times. It may be a read error: a sequence one base away is much more abundant. The gene calls are TRBV6-1 and TRBJ1-4; tentative D call: TRBD1 (6 bases). V was shortened by 2 bases and J by 5 bases, with 15 bases between the two germline ends. Germline V gives CDR1 MNHNS, CDR2 SASEGT. CDR3 size: 16 residues. The CDR3 here is CASSEPRVQGNEKLFF. CDR3 bases: TGTGCCAGCAGTGAACCTCGGGTACAGGGAAATGAAAAACTGTTTTTT.

The rearrangement joins TRBV7-6 to TRBJ2-2; D is unclear. Germline V CDR1 and CDR2: SGHVS, FNYEAQ. The CDR3 is 14 residues long. Trimming removed 5 bases from V and 6 bases from J, with 13 bases in between. CDR3 region: CASSPLPGSGELFF. DNA of the CDR3: TGTGCCAGCAGCCCCCTACCCGGATCCGGGGAGCTGTTTTTT.

The chain is built from TRBV27 and TRBJ1-3, with no clear D. This CDR3 region has 16 residues. CDR1 MNHEY and CDR2 SMNVEV come from the germline V gene (reference sequence). Trimming pared 5 bases from V and 2 bases from J, leaving 16 bases between. CDR3 amino acids: CASSLRWGLTGNTIYF. CDR3 sequence (DNA): TGTGCCAGCAGTCTCCGGTGGGGATTGACTGGAAACACCATATATTTT.

The chain couples TRBV28 to TRBJ2-5; D not certain. V lost 3 bases to trimming and J lost 2 bases, with 10 bases between them. CDR3 length: 14 residues. Germline assignment: CDR1 MDHEN and CDR2 SYDVKM. CDR3: CASSLVGPQETQYF. Written as DNA, the CDR3 is TGTGCCAGCAGTTTGGTTGGGCCACAAGAGACCCAGTACTTC.

This clone showed up just a few times. At one of its ends the junction is not consistent with the germline gene, which may arise from a read error. The V and J genes are TRBV9 and TRBJ1-1; 8 bases agree with TRBD1. Per germline, CDR1 SGDLS and CDR2 YYNGEE. CDR3 length equals 14 residues. Written as DNA, the CDR3 is TGTGCCAGCAGCGGAAGGACAGGGCGGACTGAAGCTTCCTTT. Encoded protein: CASSGRTGRTEASF.

The chain's CDR3 is CASSPPVGQSLYNEQFF. CDR3 DNA sequence: TGTGCCAGCTCACCACCAGTGGGACAATCCCTCTACAATGAGCAGTTCTTC. The chain links TRBV18 to TRBJ2-1; D perhaps matches TRBD1 (6 bases). Germline loops: CDR1 KGHSH, CDR2 LQKENI. The V end was cut by 0 bases, the J end by 3 bases, with 15 bases between. The CDR3 runs 17 residues.

In this sample, this clone turned up a few times. The J gene is TRBJ1-2, the V gene TRBV7-9; D gene ambiguous. The V and J ends lost 3 bases and 5 bases respectively, with 10 bases between them. CDR3 length equals 13 residues. Per the germline V gene, CDR1 is SEHNR and CDR2 is FQNEAQ (reference sequence). CDR3 in amino acids: CASSFTAEYGYTF. Written as DNA, the CDR3 is TGTGCCAGCAGCTTTACAGCGGAGTATGGCTACACCTTC. Drawing the rest from reference TRBV7-9 and TRBJ1-2, the complete variable domain is DTGVSQNPRHKITKRGQNVTFRCDPISEHNRLYWYRQTLGQGPEFLTYFQNEAQLEKSRLLSDRFSAERPKGSFSTLEIQRTEQGDSAMYLCASSFTAEYGYTFGSGTRLTVV.